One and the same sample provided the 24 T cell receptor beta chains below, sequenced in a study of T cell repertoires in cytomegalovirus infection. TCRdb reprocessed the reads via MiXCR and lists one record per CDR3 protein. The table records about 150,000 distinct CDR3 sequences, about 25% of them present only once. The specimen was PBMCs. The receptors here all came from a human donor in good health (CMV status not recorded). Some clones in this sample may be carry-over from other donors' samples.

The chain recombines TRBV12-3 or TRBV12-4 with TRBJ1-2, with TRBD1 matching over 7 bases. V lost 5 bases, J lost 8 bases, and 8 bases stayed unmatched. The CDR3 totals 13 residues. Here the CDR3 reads CASSHLTGMGYTF. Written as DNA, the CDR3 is TGTGCCAGCAGTCACCTGACAGGGATGGGCTACACCTTC.

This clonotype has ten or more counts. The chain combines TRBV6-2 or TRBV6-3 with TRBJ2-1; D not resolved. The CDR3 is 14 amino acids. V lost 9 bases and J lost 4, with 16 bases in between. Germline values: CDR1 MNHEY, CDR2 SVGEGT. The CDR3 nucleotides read TGTGCCAGTTCCCTATTGTCCGCATACAATGAGCAGTTCTTC. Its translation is CASSLLSAYNEQFF.

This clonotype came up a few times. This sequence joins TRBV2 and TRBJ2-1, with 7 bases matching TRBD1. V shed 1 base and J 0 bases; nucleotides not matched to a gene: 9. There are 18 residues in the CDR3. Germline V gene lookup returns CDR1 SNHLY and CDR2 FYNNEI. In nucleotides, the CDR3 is TGTGCCAGCAGTGAAGGGGTGGTACGGACAGGCTCCTACAATGAGCAGTTCTTC. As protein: CASSEGVVRTGSYNEQFF.

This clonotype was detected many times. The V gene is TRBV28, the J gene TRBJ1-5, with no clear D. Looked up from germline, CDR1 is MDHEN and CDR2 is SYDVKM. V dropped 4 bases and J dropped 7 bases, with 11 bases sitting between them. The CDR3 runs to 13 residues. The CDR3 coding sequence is TGTGCCAGCAGTTCTGGGCGGGGACAGCCCCAGCATTTT. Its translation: CASSSGRGQPQHF. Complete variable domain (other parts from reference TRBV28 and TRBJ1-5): DVKVTQSSRYLVKRTGEKVFLECVQDMDHENMFWYRQDPGLGLRLIYFSYDVKMKEKGDIPEGYSVSREKKERFSLILESASTNQTSMYLCASSSGRGQPQHFGDGTRLSIL.

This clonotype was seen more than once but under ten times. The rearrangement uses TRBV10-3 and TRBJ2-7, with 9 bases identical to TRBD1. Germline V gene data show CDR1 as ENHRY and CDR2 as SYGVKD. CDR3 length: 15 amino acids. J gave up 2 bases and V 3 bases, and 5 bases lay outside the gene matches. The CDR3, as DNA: TGTGCCATCAGTGATAGGGACAGGGCTACCTACGAGCAGTACTTC. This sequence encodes CAISDRDRATYEQYF.

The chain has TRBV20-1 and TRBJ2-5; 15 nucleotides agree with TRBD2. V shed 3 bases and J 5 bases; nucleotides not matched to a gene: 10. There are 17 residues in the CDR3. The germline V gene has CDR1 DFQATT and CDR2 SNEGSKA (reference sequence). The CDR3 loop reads CSARMGTSGRLWETQYF. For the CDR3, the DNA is TGCAGTGCTAGGATGGGGACTAGCGGGAGGCTCTGGGAGACCCAGTACTTC.

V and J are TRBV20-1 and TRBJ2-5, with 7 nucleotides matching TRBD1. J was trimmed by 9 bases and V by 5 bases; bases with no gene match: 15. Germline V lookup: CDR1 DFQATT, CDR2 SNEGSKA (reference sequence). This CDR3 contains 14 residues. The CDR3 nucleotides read TGCAGTGCTCCTTACGAGACAGGGCATCGGGCCCAGTACTTC. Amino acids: CSAPYETGHRAQYF.

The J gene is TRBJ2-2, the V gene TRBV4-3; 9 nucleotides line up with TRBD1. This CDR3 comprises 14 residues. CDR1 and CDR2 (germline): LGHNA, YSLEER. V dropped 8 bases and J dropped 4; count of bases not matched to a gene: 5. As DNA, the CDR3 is TGCGCCAGCCGGAGGACAGGGGCCACCGGGGAGCTGTTTTTT. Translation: CASRRTGATGELFF.

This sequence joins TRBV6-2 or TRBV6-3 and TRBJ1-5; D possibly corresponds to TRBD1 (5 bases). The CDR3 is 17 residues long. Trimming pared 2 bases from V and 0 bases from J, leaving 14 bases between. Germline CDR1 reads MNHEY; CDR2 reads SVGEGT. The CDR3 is CASSYGGDRYSNQPQHF. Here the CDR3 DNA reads TGTGCCAGCAGTTACGGGGGGGACCGTTATAGCAATCAGCCCCAGCATTTT.

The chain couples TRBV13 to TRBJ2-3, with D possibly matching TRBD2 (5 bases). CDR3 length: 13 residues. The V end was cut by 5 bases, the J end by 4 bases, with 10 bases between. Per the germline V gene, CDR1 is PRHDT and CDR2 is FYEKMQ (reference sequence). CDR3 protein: CASSPGGADTQYF. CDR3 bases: TGTGCCAGCAGCCCAGGAGGAGCAGATACGCAGTATTTT.

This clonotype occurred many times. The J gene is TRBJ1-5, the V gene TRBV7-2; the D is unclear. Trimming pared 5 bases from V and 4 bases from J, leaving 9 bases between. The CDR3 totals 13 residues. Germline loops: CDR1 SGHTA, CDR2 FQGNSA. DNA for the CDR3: TGTGCCAGCAGCAAAGGCCCGAATCAGCCCCAGCATTTT. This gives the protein CASSKGPNQPQHF.

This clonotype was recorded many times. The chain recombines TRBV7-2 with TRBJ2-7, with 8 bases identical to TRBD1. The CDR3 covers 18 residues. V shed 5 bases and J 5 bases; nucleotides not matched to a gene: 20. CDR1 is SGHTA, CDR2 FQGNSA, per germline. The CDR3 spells CASSLLQILGTGSNEQYF. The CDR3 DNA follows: TGTGCCAGCAGCCTATTACAAATTCTCGGGACAGGATCTAACGAGCAGTACTTC. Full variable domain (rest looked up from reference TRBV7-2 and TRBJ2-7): GAGVSQSPSNKVTEKGKDVELRCDPISGHTALYWYRQSLGQGLEFLIYFQGNSAPDKSGLPSDRFSAERTGGSVSTLTIQRTQQEDSAVYLCASSLLQILGTGSNEQYFGPGTRLTVT.

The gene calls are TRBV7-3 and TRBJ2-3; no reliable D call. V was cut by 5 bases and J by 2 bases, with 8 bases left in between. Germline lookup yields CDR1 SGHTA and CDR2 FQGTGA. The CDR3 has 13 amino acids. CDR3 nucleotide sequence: TGTGCCAGCAGCCCCTACAACACAGATACGCAGTATTTT. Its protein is CASSPYNTDTQYF.

The CDR3 DNA reads TGTGCCAGCAGCTCAGGAGGCCTAGCGGGTAACTACAATGAGCAGTTCTTC. Translated, it gives CASSSGGLAGNYNEQFF. The chain couples TRBV11-2 to TRBJ2-1, with TRBD2 identical over 8 bases. CDR1 and CDR2 (germline): SGHAT, FQNNGV. This CDR3 has 17 residues. J was trimmed by 3 bases and V by 4 bases; bases with no gene match: 11.

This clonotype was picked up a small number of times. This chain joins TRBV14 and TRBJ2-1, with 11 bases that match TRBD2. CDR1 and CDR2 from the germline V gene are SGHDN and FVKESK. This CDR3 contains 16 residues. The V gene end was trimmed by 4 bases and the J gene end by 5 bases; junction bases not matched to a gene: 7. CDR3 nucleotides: TGTGCCAGCAGCCTAGGGGGACTAGCGGAAAACAATGAGCAGTTCTTC. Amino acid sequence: CASSLGGLAENNEQFF.

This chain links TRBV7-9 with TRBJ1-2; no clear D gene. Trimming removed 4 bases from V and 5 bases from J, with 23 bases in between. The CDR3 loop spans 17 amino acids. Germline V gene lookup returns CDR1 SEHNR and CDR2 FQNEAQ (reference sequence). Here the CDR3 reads CASSSPDGSYRDYGYTF. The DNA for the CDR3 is TGTGCCAGCAGCTCCCCTGACGGGTCTTATCGAGATTATGGCTACACCTTC.

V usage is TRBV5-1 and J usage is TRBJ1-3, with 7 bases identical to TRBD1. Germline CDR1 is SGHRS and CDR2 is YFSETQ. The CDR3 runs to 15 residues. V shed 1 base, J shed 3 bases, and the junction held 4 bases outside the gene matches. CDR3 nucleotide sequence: TGCGCCAGCAGCTTGCCGCGGGACAGTGGAAACACCATATATTTT. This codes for CASSLPRDSGNTIYF. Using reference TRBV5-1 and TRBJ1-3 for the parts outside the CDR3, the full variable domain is KAGVTQTPRYLIKTRGQQVTLSCSPISGHRSVSWYQQTPGQGLQFLFEYFSETQRNKGNFPGRFSGRQFSNSRSEMNVSTLELGDSALYLCASSLPRDSGNTIYFGEGSWLTVV.

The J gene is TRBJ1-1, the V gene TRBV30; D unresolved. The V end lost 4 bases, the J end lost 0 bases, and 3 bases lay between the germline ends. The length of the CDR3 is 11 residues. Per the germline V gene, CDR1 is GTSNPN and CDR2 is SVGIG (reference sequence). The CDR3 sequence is CAWIMNTEAFF. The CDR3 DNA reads TGTGCCTGGATCATGAACACTGAAGCTTTCTTT.

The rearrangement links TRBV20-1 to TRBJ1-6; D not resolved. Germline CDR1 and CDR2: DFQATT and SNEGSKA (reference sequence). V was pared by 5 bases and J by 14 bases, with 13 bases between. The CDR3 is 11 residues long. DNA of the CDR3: TGCAGTGCTTTTCAATTCGAAACCCTCCACTTT. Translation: CSAFQFETLHF.

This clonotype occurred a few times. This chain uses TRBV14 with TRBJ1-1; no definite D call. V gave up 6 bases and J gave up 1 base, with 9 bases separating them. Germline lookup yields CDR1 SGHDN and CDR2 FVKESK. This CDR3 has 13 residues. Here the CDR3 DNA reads TGTGCCAGCAGGTCGACTGAGAACACTGAAGCTTTCTTT. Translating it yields CASRSTENTEAFF.

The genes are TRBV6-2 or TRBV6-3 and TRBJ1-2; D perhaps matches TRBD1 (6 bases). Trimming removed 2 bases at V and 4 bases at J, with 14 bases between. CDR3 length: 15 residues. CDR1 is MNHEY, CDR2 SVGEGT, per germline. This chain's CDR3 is CASSYGGGRSYGYTF. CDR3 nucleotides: TGTGCCAGCAGTTACGGAGGGGGTAGATCCTATGGCTACACCTTC.

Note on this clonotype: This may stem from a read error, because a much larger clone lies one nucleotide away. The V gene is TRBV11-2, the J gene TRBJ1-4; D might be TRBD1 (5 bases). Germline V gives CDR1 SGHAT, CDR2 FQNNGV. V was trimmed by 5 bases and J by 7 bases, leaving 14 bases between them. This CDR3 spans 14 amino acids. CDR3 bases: TGTGCCAGCAGCATGGACAAGGGCGGTGAAAAACTGTTTTTT. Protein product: CASSMDKGGEKLFF.

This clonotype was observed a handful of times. The CDR3: CAIRGQGPGDEQFF. Here the CDR3 DNA reads TGTGCCATCAGGGGACAGGGACCTGGAGATGAGCAGTTCTTC. This chain connects TRBV10-3 to TRBJ2-1; 9 bases align to TRBD1. The CDR3 has 14 residues. Germline lookup yields CDR1 ENHRY and CDR2 SYGVKD. J lost 8 bases, V lost 6 bases, and 8 bases had no gene match.

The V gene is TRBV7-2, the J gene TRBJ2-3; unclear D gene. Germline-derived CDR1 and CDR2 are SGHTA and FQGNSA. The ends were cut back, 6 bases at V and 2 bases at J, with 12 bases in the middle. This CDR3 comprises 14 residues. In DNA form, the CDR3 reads TGTGCCAGCAGGCCAACTCTAACCACAGATACGCAGTATTTT. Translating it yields CASRPTLTTDTQYF.